These 13 T cell receptor beta chains were all obtained from the same sample, sequenced in a study of T cells in Graves' hyperthyroidism and ophthalmopathy. Regions amplified from RNA transcripts were the TCR beta CDR3 regions. HTBI primers were employed in a first-round RT-PCR of the TCR CDR3. TCRdb independently ran MiXCR on the multiplex PCR reads; one entry per CDR3 protein. The table shows 300,000 to 450,000 distinct CDR3 sequences, with roughly 15% occurring only once. Specimen: blood. Every receptor here comes from a woman under 40 with Graves' ophthalmopathy.

This clonotype was detected a few times. The V and J genes are TRBV20-1 and TRBJ1-2; D uncertain. Per germline, CDR1 DFQATT and CDR2 SNEGSKA (reference sequence). Between the trimmed V and J ends, which lost 0 bases and 4 bases, there was a span of 12 bases. CDR3 length: 14 amino acids. In DNA form, the CDR3 reads TGCAGTGCTAGAGATCCCGACAAGGTCTATGGCTACACCTTC. It is translated as CSARDPDKVYGYTF.

This clonotype has a count of ten or more. The chain has TRBV28 and TRBJ1-5, with 7 bases fitting TRBD1. Germline lookup yields CDR1 MDHEN and CDR2 SYDVKM. There are 13 residues in the CDR3. J was trimmed by 0 bases and V by 11 bases; bases with no gene match: 4. The CDR3 nucleotides read TGTGCCTCACAGGGGAATAGCAATCAGCCCCAGCATTTT. As protein: CASQGNSNQPQHF.

This clonotype was seen repeatedly, ten times or more. The chain couples TRBV5-1 to TRBJ2-1; no reliable D call. The CDR3 consists of 11 residues. V was shortened by 4 bases and J by 5 bases, with 4 bases between the two germline ends. Germline V gives CDR1 SGHRS, CDR2 YFSETQ. CDR3 amino acids: CASSEDNEQFF. The CDR3 coding sequence is TGCGCCAGCAGCGAGGACAATGAGCAGTTCTTC. The whole variable domain, filled in from reference TRBV5-1 and TRBJ2-1, reads KAGVTQTPRYLIKTRGQQVTLSCSPISGHRSVSWYQQTPGQGLQFLFEYFSETQRNKGNFPGRFSGRQFSNSRSEMNVSTLELGDSALYLCASSEDNEQFFGPGTRLTVL.

This clonotype was detected only a few times. The chain links TRBV10-3 to TRBJ2-3, with D possibly matching TRBD1 (5 bases). V was shortened by 3 bases and J by 1 base, with 17 bases between the two germline ends. This CDR3 spans 17 amino acids. Per germline, CDR1 ENHRY and CDR2 SYGVKD. The DNA for the CDR3 is TGTGCCATCAGTGAAAGTTGGCGGACACCTCGCACAGATACGCAGTATTTT. It specifies CAISESWRTPRTDTQYF.

This clonotype was counted many times. The chain combines TRBV7-3 with TRBJ2-2, with TRBD1 identical over 9 bases. J lost 4 bases, V lost 2 bases, and 5 bases had no gene match. CDR1 and CDR2 from the germline V gene are SGHTA and FQGTGA. CDR3 length equals 16 residues. In DNA form, the CDR3 reads TGTGCCAGCAGCTTAGTAGGGACAGGGCCCACCGGGGAGCTGTTTTTT. Amino acids: CASSLVGTGPTGELFF.

Many counts were recorded for this clonotype. The chain joins TRBV6-1 to TRBJ2-7; perhaps TRBD1 as D (5 bases). V shed 3 bases and J shed 3 bases, with 6 bases lying between them. Germline V gene lookup returns CDR1 MNHNS and CDR2 SASEGT. The CDR3 consists of 12 residues. This chain's CDR3 is CASSETDYEQYF. In DNA form, the CDR3 reads TGTGCCAGCAGTGAGACAGACTACGAGCAGTACTTC.

The V call is TRBV24-1, the J call TRBJ2-7; D gene unclear. There are 14 residues in the CDR3. With 4 bases removed from V and 2 bases from J, the gap between germline ends came to 11 bases. Germline V gives CDR1 KGHDR, CDR2 SFDVKD. The CDR3 sequence: CATSDDRATYEQYF. CDR3 sequence (DNA): TGTGCCACCAGTGACGATAGAGCGACCTACGAGCAGTACTTC.

This clonotype was detected ten times or more. V gene TRBV20-1 combines with J gene TRBJ2-3, with D unclear. This CDR3 comprises 12 residues. V lost 1 base and J 6 bases, leaving 8 bases between the germline ends. Looked up from germline, CDR1 is DFQATT and CDR2 is SNEGSKA (reference sequence). The CDR3 DNA sequence: TGCAGTGCTAGAGTAGTGTCCGATACGCAGTATTTT. Translation gives CSARVVSDTQYF.

This clonotype was counted at least ten times. The chain uses TRBV2 and TRBJ2-5; D remains unclear. Germline CDR1 reads SNHLY; CDR2 reads FYNNEI. This CDR3 spans 13 amino acids. V lost 2 bases and J 2 bases, leaving 6 bases between the germline ends. The CDR3 coding sequence is TGTGCCAGCAGTGAAACCGGTCAAGAGACCCAGTACTTC. Protein: CASSETGQETQYF.

For this clonotype: This may come from a read error, since a much larger clone is one base off. V gene TRBV12-3 or TRBV12-4 combines with J gene TRBJ1-1; D possibly corresponds to TRBD1 (5 bases). The CDR3 sequence is 16 residues long. The chain's CDR3 is CAGSLAPGPLNTEAFF. For the CDR3, the DNA is TGTGCCGGCAGTTTAGCTCCGGGACCGTTGAACACTGAAGCTTTCTTT.

This clonotype was observed many times. The chain couples TRBV5-1 to TRBJ2-3, with 11 bases aligning to TRBD2. The CDR3 runs to 18 residues. The V gene's germline CDR1 is SGHRS and CDR2 YFSETQ. V was pared by 4 bases and J by 0 bases, with 10 bases of the junction left unmatched. CDR3 in amino acids: CASSASSGGITSTDTQYF. The CDR3 DNA follows: TGCGCCAGCAGCGCCTCTAGCGGGGGGATTACTAGCACAGATACGCAGTATTTT.

The gene calls are TRBV27 and TRBJ2-6; no firm D call. V lost 3 bases to trimming and J lost 0 bases, with 6 bases between them. This CDR3 is 15 amino acids long. The germline CDR1 and CDR2 sequences are MNHEY and SMNVEV (reference sequence). In DNA, the CDR3 is TGTGCCAGCAGTTTCGAGTACTCTGGGGCCAACGTCCTGACTTTC. Translated: CASSFEYSGANVLTF.

Ten or more counts support this clonotype. The chain is built from TRBV27 and TRBJ2-3, with D maybe TRBD1 (6 bases). Germline V gene data show CDR1 as MNHEY and CDR2 as SMNVEV (reference sequence). This CDR3 is built from 16 residues. V lost 4 bases to trimming and J lost 0 bases, with 14 bases between them. CDR3 nucleotides: TGTGCCAGCAGTTCGCCGGGACACCTAAGCACAGATACGCAGTATTTT. This gives the protein CASSSPGHLSTDTQYF.